This TCR beta chain came from a study of vaccination and CD4 T cells after COVID-19 (dated by TCRdb to 2022 to 2024). Describing the broader study: Convalescent patients had a positive SARS-CoV-2 result on nasal swab PCR, and of these patients, several had mild disease and one had severe disease. In the convalescent cohort there were six males and four females, among whom were two Hispanic individuals, seven Caucasians, two Asians and one multiracial person. Each participant got two doses of either the Pfizer-BioNTech BNT162b2 vaccine (n=8) or the Moderna mRNA-1273 vaccine (n=2). Post-COVID blood samples were collected from convalescent patients a median of approximately 93 days after diagnosis, with a range of roughly 30 to 161 days. Post-vaccine blood samples were taken a median of about 70 days after the second vaccine dose, with a range of about 13 to 241 days. The cultures were stimulated with overlapping spike peptide pools from SARS-CoV-2 and from the common cold coronaviruses HCoV-NL63, HCoV-OC43 and HCoV-229E. In control cultures, a CEFX viral epitope pool was used as positive control, an HIV-1 Nef peptide pool was used as negative control, or no peptide was added. The spike-specific CD4+ TCR repertoire was compared before and after mRNA vaccination in approximately ten COVID-19 convalescent patients and a few infection-naive healthy vaccine recipients.

The protocol used for the library was PCR. DNA from cultured CD4+ T cells was subjected to TCR sequencing with the Oncomine TCR Beta short-read assay at the Johns Hopkins FTIC core. The QIAamp micro DNA kit was used to extract genomic DNA from the cultured CD4+ T cells. Oncomine TCR Beta libraries from cultured CD4+ T cells were pooled using unique dual indexes and sequenced on an Illumina iSeq 100. The source study handled its data this way. Non-productive sequences were removed, and CDR3s that did not start with C, did not end with F or W, or were shorter than 7 amino acids were discarded. The MANAFEST web application identified antigen-specific clonotypes by comparing peptide-stimulated wells against reference wells and other culture wells. For a clone to be called positive, the clone needed an FDR below 0.05, an odds ratio above 5, and a productive frequency above 0.1% in at least two of three replicate wells. Clonotypes that were significantly expanded in both SARS-CoV-2 spike wells and at least one common cold coronavirus spike condition were defined as cross-reactive. Similarity between CDR3 sequences was evaluated in R version 3.6.1 using Levenshtein distances (stringdist) and unrooted phylogenetic trees (ape). TCRdb itself trimmed the public reads at Q25 with fastp, ran MiXCR and retained productive beta chains. A single entry per CDR3 protein holds the most common genes and DNA from its merged rows. TCRdb, rather than the study authors, made the V and J calls. The sample has approximately 25,000 distinct CDR3 sequences on record, less than 70% of them singletons. The biggest ten clones account for about 7.8% of the sample.

Interpreted using the paper, the treatment or condition label stands for: approximately nine-day PBMC culture with coronavirus spike peptide pools or control peptides (ViraFEST assay). The study used the ViraFEST assay, which expanded antigen-specific T cells with peptide pools and then identified expanded clonotypes by TCR sequencing. The convalescent patients' positive SARS-CoV-2 PCR tests were from March to December 2020, which was before the Alpha, Beta and Delta variants emerged in the United States. Each well held 2.2 million or so PBMCs cultured with around 10 ug/ml peptide pools in IMDM containing approximately 5% human AB serum and 10 IU/ml IL-2. On days 3 and 7, half of the culture medium was replaced with fresh IL-2-containing medium. After ten to eleven days of culture, CD4+ T cells were isolated by negative selection using the EasySep CD4+ T cell isolation kit. Ficoll-Paque Plus gradient centrifugation was used to isolate PBMCs from whole blood, and the isolated PBMCs were then either used fresh or cryopreserved at -140C. In general, triplicate wells were set up for every culture condition.

The cysteine opens and the phenylalanine closes a CDR3 of 15 amino acids. Only the CDR3 part of the read is kept: 45 bases, read in frame from the first base. From the germline V gene (reference sequence), CDR1 is SGHNT and CDR2 is YYREEE. V is trimmed back by 3 bases and J by 5 bases, and the junction contains 9 bases that no gene match accounts for. The research as a whole found: In convalescent patients, nearly all vaccine-specific clones (304 of 307) were found to be mono-reactive for SARS-CoV-2 spike rather than cross-reactive with common cold coronaviruses. The study included relatively few convalescent patients and did not analyze early timepoints after natural infection. An increase in the median number of SARS-CoV-2-reactive clonotypes from approximately 20 after infection to a few dozen after vaccination was observed, but the change was not found to be significant. Among the post-vaccine SARS-CoV-2-reactive clones in convalescent patients, a median about 89% showed up only after vaccination, which suggests vaccine-specific priming.

About this clonotype itself: No cognate antigen has been identified for it. The sample holds no much larger clone one base away, and base qualities are not on file.

The chain is encoded by TRBV5-4 joined to TRBJ1-1; 8 bases in the junction line up with TRBD1. Sequencing was done on a sample of CD4+ T cells from blood, cultured in vitro. The receptor was derived from a human donor who had recovered from COVID-19. CDR3 reads: CASSWTSGDRTEAFF. In nucleotides, the sequence is TGTGCCAGCAGCTGGACGTCAGGGGACAGGACTGAAGCTTTCTTT.